The T cell receptor (beta chain) under discussion was sequenced for a study of shared clonotypes between healthy human individuals. Overall study results and limits: In several donors, around 5% of naive CD4 clonotypes appeared in common.

This CDR3 has 14 amino acids. Germline V CDR1 and CDR2: SEHNR, FQNEAQ (reference sequence). The germline V and J ends were trimmed by 2 bases and 6 bases, with 13 bases remaining between them. On this clone itself: What it recognizes is unknown.

Profiling relied on immunoSEQ multiplex PCR, and the TCRdb table lists in-frame clones only, not all of them. Of about 2.3 million clones listed, approximately 90% are singletons. The rearrangement links TRBV7-9 to TRBJ1-2; possible D gene TRBD1, 6 bases. The sequence was obtained from a man aged 18 to 29 in good health. Some clones in this sample may be carry-over from other donors' samples. The sample was naive CD4+ T cells from PBMCs. Subset here: CD45RA+ positively selected. Here the CDR3 DNA reads TGTGCCAGCAGCTTAACAGACAAGGGGGATGGCTACACCTTC. It translates to CASSLTDKGDGYTF. Complete variable domain (other parts from reference TRBV7-9 and TRBJ1-2): DTGVSQNPRHKITKRGQNVTFRCDPISEHNRLYWYRQTLGQGPEFLTYFQNEAQLEKSRLLSDRFSAERPKGSFSTLEIQRTEQGDSAMYLCASSLTDKGDGYTFGSGTRLTVV.